These 14 T cell receptor beta chains originate from one sample sequenced in a study of shared clonotypes between healthy human individuals. Measured with immunoSEQ multiplex PCR; TCRdb has only the in-frame clones, and not every one. Of about 510,000 clones in the sample, 90% to 97% were seen once. Sequenced sample: naive CD4+ T cells sorted from blood. Subset here: CD45RA+ positively selected. These receptors were taken from a woman aged 25 to 39 in good health.

The chain combines TRBV19 with TRBJ2-1, with TRBD2 matching over 9 bases. Germline V lookup: CDR1 LNHDA, CDR2 SQIVND (reference sequence). There are 19 residues in the CDR3. Losses at the gene ends were 6 bases for V and 5 bases for J; bases not matched to a gene: 20. This CDR3 reads CASRKTISGLAGRNNEQFF. The CDR3 DNA follows: TGTGCCAGTAGAAAAACAATTTCGGGGCTAGCGGGACGCAACAATGAGCAGTTCTTC.

The J gene is TRBJ2-7, the V gene TRBV5-1; TRBD1 matches 8 bases. The germline V gene has CDR1 SGHRS and CDR2 YFSETQ. CDR3 length: 14 amino acids. The ends lost 4 bases at V and 3 bases at J; junction bases unmatched: 6. CDR3 residues: CASSPGGMVYEQYF. The CDR3 coding sequence is TGCGCCAGCAGCCCAGGGGGCATGGTCTACGAGCAGTACTTC.

This sequence joins TRBV5-4 and TRBJ2-5, with D perhaps being TRBD1 or TRBD2 (5 bases each). In germline, CDR1 is SGHNT, CDR2 YYREEE (reference sequence). This CDR3 region has 12 residues. Trimming removed 3 bases from V and 11 bases from J, with 14 bases in between. The CDR3 reads CASSSGMGEQYF. CDR3 DNA sequence: TGTGCCAGCAGCTCAGGGATGGGAGAGCAGTACTTC.

The chain links TRBV6-1 to TRBJ2-5; TRBD1 agrees at 7 bases. In germline, CDR1 is MNHNS, CDR2 SASEGT. The CDR3 extends over 14 amino acids. With 7 bases clipped from V and 1 base from J, the junction kept 6 bases outside the gene matches. CDR3 DNA: TGTGCCAGCATTCATGACAGGGCCCAAGAGACCCAGTACTTC. It encodes CASIHDRAQETQYF.

The CDR3 coding sequence is TGTGCCTGGAGTGTGGCGGAGACTACCTACGAGCAGTACTTC. It translates to CAWSVAETTYEQYF. The chain recombines TRBV30 with TRBJ2-7, with TRBD2 as a possible D gene (5 bases). The germline V gene has CDR1 GTSNPN and CDR2 SVGIG (reference sequence). V dropped 0 bases and J dropped 2 bases, with 11 bases sitting between them. The CDR3 consists of 14 residues. Variable domain in full (rest from reference TRBV30 and TRBJ2-7): SQTIHQWPATLVQPVGSPLSLECTVEGTSNPNLYWYRQAAGRGLQLLFYSVGIGQISSEVPQNLSASRPQDRQFILSSKKLLLSDSGFYLCAWSVAETTYEQYFGPGTRLTVT.

The chain has TRBV20-1 and TRBJ1-1; no definite D call. Trimming cost V 6 bases and J 4 bases, with 9 bases left between them. The CDR3 totals 11 residues. The germline gives CDR1 DFQATT, CDR2 SNEGSKA (reference sequence). In DNA form, the CDR3 reads TGCAGTGCCCTTGCCCTCACTGAAGCTTTCTTT. Its protein product is CSALALTEAFF.

The gene calls are TRBV5-1 and TRBJ1-4, with 7 bases fitting TRBD1. This CDR3 is 14 amino acids long. Germline trimming cut 4 bases from V and 8 bases from J; bases unmatched to any gene: 8. Germline values: CDR1 SGHRS, CDR2 YFSETQ. DNA of the CDR3: TGCGCCAGCAGCCCCGGACAGGAGGTCGAAAAACTGTTTTTT. Protein: CASSPGQEVEKLFF. Together with reference TRBV5-1 and TRBJ1-4, the CDR3 gives the full variable domain: KAGVTQTPRYLIKTRGQQVTLSCSPISGHRSVSWYQQTPGQGLQFLFEYFSETQRNKGNFPGRFSGRQFSNSRSEMNVSTLELGDSALYLCASSPGQEVEKLFFGSGTQLSVL.

This chain uses TRBV18 with TRBJ1-1; TRBD1 aligns across 8 bases. The CDR3 runs to 11 residues. The germline CDR1 and CDR2 sequences are KGHSH and LQKENI. The ends lost 4 bases at V and 8 bases at J; junction bases unmatched: 0. This chain's CDR3 is CASSRQGEAFF. CDR3 nucleotide sequence: TGTGCCAGCTCACGACAGGGGGAAGCTTTCTTT.

This sequence joins TRBV25-1 and TRBJ2-1; D not resolved. Trimming pared 2 bases from V and 6 bases from J, leaving 8 bases between. The CDR3 is 13 residues long. CDR1 and CDR2 from the germline V gene are MGHDK and SYGVNS. The CDR3 nucleotides read TGTGCCAGCAGTGAACCCAGCGCCAATGAGCAGTTCTTC. This encodes CASSEPSANEQFF.

The chain links TRBV18 to TRBJ1-1, with D unclear. The CDR3 totals 15 residues. Trimming left V 3 bases short and J 1 base short, with 12 bases between. Germline CDR1 KGHSH, CDR2 LQKENI. CDR3 region: CASSPRAHTNTEAFF. As DNA, the CDR3 is TGTGCCAGCTCACCCCGGGCCCATACGAACACTGAAGCTTTCTTT.

The rearrangement uses TRBV7-8 and TRBJ2-1, with 8 bases aligning to TRBD2. Trimming at V came to 4 bases and at J to 0 bases, leaving 5 bases not matched to a gene. This CDR3 spans 16 amino acids. Germline loops: CDR1 SGHVS, CDR2 FQNEAQ. CDR3 in DNA: TGTGCCAGCAGCTCCAGGGCGGGGGGCTCCTACAATGAGCAGTTCTTC. Protein sequence: CASSSRAGGSYNEQFF.

The V call is TRBV4-1, the J call TRBJ1-5; D gene ambiguous. The CDR3 is made up of 14 amino acids. Trimming took off 2 bases at V and 3 bases at J, with 8 bases between the two ends. In germline, CDR1 is MGHRA, CDR2 YSYEKL. This CDR3 reads CASSQTWDNQPQHF. The CDR3 coding sequence is TGCGCCAGCAGCCAAACGTGGGACAATCAGCCCCAGCATTTT.

The V gene is TRBV28, the J gene TRBJ2-7; tentative D call: TRBD2 (9 bases). V was shortened by 3 bases and J by 4 bases, with 34 bases between the two germline ends. Germline-derived CDR1 and CDR2 are MDHEN and SYDVKM. The CDR3 runs 21 residues. CDR3 DNA sequence: TGTGCCAGCAGTTTCCTACCCCTGGGACAGGCGATCGGACTAGCGAGTTACGAGCAGTACTTC. Protein sequence: CASSFLPLGQAIGLASYEQYF.

The CDR3 region has the DNA TGTGCCAGCTACCCTAGCAAGCCCCCCTACGAGCAGTACTTC. Its protein product is CASYPSKPPYEQYF. V and J are TRBV28 and TRBJ2-7, with D maybe TRBD2 (5 bases). V gave up 8 bases and J gave up 2 bases, with 16 bases separating them. This CDR3 contains 14 residues. Germline V lookup: CDR1 MDHEN, CDR2 SYDVKM.